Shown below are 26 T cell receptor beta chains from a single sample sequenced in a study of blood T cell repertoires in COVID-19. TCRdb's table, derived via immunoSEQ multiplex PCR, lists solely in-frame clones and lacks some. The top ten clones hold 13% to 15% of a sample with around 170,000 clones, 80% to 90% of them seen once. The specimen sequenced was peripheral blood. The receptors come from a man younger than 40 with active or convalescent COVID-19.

The CDR3 spells CASSYRGSYEQYV. The CDR3, as DNA: TGTGCCAGCAGTTACAGGGGCTCCTACGAGCAGTACGTC. The rearrangement links TRBV6-5 to TRBJ2-7; D is possibly TRBD1 (5 bases). Germline CDR1 and CDR2: MNHEY and SVGAGI. V dropped 2 bases and J dropped 0 bases, with 5 bases sitting between them. The CDR3 runs 13 residues.

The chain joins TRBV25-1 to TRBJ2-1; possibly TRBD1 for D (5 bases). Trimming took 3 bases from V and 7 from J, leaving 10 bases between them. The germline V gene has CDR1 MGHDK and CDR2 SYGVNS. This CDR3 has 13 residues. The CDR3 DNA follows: TGTGCCAGCAGTGACTGGACAAGGAATGAGCAGTTCTTC. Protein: CASSDWTRNEQFF.

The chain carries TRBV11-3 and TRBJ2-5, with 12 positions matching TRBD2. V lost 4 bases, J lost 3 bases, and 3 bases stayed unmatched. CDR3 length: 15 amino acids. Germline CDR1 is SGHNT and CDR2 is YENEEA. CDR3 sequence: CASSSSGRVEETQYF. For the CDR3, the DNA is TGTGCCAGCAGCTCTAGCGGGAGGGTAGAAGAGACCCAGTACTTC. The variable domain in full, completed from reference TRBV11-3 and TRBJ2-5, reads EAGVVQSPRYKIIEKKQPVAFWCNPISGHNTLYWYLQNLGQGPELLIRYENEEAVDDSQLPKDRFSAERLKGVDSTLKIQPAELGDSAVYLCASSSSGRVEETQYFGPGTRLLVL.

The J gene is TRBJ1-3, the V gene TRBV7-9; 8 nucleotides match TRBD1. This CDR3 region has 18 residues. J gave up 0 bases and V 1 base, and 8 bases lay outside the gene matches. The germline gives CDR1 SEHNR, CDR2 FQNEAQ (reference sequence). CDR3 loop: CASSLGDRGLVSGNTIYF. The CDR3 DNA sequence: TGTGCCAGCAGCTTAGGAGACAGGGGACTCGTCTCTGGAAACACCATATATTTT.

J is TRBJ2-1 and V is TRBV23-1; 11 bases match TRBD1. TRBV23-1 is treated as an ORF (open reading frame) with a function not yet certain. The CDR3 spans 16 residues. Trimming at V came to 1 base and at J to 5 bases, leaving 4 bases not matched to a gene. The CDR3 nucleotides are TGCGCCAGCAGTCAATGGGGACAGGGGGGTGACAATGAGCAGTTCTTC. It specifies CASSQWGQGGDNEQFF.

CDR3 nucleotides: TGTGCCTGGAGTGTACAGGACAGGGTAGCTTTCTTT. It yields the protein CAWSVQDRVAFF. The V gene is TRBV30, the J gene TRBJ1-1; 8 bases map to TRBD1. The V gene end was trimmed by 0 bases and the J gene end by 10 bases; junction bases not matched to a gene: 4. The germline V gene encodes CDR1 GTSNPN and CDR2 SVGIG (reference sequence). This CDR3 is 12 amino acids long.

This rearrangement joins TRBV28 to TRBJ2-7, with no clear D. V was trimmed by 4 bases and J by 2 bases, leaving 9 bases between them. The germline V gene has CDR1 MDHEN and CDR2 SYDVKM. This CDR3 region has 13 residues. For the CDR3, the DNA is TGTGCCAGCAGTTCACACCAGACCTACGAGCAGTACGTC. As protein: CASSSHQTYEQYV.

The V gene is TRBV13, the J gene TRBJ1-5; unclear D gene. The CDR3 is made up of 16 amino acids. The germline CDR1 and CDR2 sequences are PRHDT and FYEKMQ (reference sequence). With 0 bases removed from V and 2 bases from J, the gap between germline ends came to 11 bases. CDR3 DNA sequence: TGTGCCAGCAGCTTAGGGGGAGGGAGTGGCAATCAGCCCCAGCATTTT. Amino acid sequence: CASSLGGGSGNQPQHF.

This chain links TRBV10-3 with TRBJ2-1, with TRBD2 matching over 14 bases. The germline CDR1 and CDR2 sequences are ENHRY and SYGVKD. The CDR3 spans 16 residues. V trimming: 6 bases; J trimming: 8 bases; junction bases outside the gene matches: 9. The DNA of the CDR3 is TGTGCCATCAGCGGACGGACTAGCGGGGGGCAAGATGAGCAGTTCTTC. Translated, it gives CAISGRTSGGQDEQFF.

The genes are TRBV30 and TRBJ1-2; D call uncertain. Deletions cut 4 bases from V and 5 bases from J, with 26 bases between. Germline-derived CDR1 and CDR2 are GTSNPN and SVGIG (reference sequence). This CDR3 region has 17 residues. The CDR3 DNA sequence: TGTGCCTGGATATCCCGTCTATCGCTCTTCAAGACTTATGGCTACACCTTC. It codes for CAWISRLSLFKTYGYTF.

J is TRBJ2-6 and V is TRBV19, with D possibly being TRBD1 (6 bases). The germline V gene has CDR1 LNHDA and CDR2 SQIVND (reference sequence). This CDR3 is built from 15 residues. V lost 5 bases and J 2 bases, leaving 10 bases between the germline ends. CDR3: CASSSQGPGANVLTF. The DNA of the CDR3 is TGTGCCAGTAGTTCACAGGGTCCTGGGGCCAACGTCCTGACTTTC.

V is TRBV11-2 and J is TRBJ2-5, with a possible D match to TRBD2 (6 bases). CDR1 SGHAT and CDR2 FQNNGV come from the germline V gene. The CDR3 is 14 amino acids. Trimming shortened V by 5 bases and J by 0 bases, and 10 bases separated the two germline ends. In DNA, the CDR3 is TGTGCCAGCAGCCCCGGGACTTACCAAGAGACCCAGTACTTC. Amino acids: CASSPGTYQETQYF. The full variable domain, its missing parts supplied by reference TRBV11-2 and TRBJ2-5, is EAGVAQSPRYKIIEKRQSVAFWCNPISGHATLYWYQQILGQGPKLLIQFQNNGVVDDSQLPKDRFSAERLKGVDSTLKIQPAKLEDSAVYLCASSPGTYQETQYFGPGTRLLVL.

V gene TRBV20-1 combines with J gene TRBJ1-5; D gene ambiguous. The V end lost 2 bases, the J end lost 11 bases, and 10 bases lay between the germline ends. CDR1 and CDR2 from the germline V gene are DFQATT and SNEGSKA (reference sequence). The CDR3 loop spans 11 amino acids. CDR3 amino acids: CSARQSESQHF. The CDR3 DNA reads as TGCAGTGCTAGACAGTCGGAGTCCCAGCATTTT.

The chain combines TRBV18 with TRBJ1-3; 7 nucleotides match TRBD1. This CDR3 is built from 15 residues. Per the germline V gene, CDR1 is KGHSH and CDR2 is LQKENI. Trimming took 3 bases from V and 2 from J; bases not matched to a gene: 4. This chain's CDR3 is CASSPPTGTGNTIYF. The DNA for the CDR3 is TGTGCCAGCTCACCGCCGACAGGGACTGGAAACACCATATATTTT.

The CDR3 region has the DNA TGTGCCAGCCAGTCTCCTCAGGGGAACTATGGCTACACCTTC. The encoded protein is CASQSPQGNYGYTF. The chain carries TRBV6-5 and TRBJ1-2; TRBD1 is a possible D gene (6 bases). Trimming removed 8 bases from V and 2 bases from J, with 15 bases in between. This CDR3 comprises 14 residues. CDR1 is MNHEY, CDR2 SVGAGI, per germline.

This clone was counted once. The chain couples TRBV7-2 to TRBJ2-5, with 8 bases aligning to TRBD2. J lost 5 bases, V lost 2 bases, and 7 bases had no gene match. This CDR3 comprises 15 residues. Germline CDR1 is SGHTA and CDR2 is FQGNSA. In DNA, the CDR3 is TGTGCCAGCAGCTTATTACGGGGGGGCCTGGAGACCCAGTACTTC. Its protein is CASSLLRGGLETQYF. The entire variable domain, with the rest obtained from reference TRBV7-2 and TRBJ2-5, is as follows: GAGVSQSPSNKVTEKGKDVELRCDPISGHTALYWYRQSLGQGLEFLIYFQGNSAPDKSGLPSDRFSAERTGGSVSTLTIQRTQQEDSAVYLCASSLLRGGLETQYFGPGTRLLVL.

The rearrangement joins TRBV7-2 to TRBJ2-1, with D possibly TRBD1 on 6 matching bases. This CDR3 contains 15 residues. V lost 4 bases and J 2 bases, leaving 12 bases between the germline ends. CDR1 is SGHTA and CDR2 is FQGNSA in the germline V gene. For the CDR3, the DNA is TGTGCCAGCAGCTCCTCACAGGGCCCCTACAATGAGCAGTTCTTC. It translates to CASSSSQGPYNEQFF.

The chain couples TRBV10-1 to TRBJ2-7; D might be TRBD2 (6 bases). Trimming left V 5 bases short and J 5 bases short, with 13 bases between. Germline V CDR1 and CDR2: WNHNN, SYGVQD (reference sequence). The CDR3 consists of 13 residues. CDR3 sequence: CASSQAWTNEQYF. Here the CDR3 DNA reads TGCGCCAGCAGTCAGGCGTGGACTAACGAGCAGTACTTC.

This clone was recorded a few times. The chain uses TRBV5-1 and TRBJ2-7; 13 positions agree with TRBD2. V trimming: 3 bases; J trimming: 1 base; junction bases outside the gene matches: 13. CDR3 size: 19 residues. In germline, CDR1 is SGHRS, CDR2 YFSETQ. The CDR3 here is CASSWGGLAGVKGSYEQYF. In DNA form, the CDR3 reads TGCGCCAGCAGCTGGGGCGGACTAGCGGGAGTTAAAGGATCCTACGAGCAGTACTTC.

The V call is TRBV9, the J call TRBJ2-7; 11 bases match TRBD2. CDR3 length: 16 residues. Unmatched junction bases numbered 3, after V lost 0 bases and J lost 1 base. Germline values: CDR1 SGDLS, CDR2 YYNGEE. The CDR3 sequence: CASSVGLAGSSYEQYV. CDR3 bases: TGTGCCAGCAGCGTAGGACTAGCGGGGAGTTCCTACGAGCAGTACGTC.

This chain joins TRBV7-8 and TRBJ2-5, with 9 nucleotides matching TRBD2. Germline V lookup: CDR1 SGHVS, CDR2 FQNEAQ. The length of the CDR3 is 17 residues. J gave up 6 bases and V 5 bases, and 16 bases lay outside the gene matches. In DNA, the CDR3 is TGTGCCAGCAGCCCCCCGGTGGGGGCGGGAGGGCCCAAGACCCAGTACTTC. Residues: CASSPPVGAGGPKTQYF.

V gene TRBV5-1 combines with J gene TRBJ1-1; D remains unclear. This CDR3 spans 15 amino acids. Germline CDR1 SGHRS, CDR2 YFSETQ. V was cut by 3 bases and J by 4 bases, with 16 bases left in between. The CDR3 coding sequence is TGCGCCAGCAGCTCCCCTGGTGGTGGCGGCACTGAAGCTTTCTTT. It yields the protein CASSSPGGGGTEAFF. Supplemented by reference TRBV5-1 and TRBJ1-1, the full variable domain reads KAGVTQTPRYLIKTRGQQVTLSCSPISGHRSVSWYQQTPGQGLQFLFEYFSETQRNKGNFPGRFSGRQFSNSRSEMNVSTLELGDSALYLCASSSPGGGGTEAFFGQGTRLTVV.

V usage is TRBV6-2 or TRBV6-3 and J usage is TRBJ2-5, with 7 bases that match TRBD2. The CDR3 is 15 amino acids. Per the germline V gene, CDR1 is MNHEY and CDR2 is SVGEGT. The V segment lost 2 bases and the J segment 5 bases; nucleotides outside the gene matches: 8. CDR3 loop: CASSYDSGGRETQYF. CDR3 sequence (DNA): TGTGCCAGCAGTTACGATTCCGGGGGGAGGGAGACCCAGTACTTC.

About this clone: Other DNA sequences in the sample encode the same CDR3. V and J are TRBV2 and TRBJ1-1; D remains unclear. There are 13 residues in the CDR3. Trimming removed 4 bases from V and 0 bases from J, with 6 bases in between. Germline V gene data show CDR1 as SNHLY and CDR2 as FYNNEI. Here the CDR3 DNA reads TGTGCCAGCAGTGTTTCAGTGAACACTGAAGCTTTCTTT. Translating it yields CASSVSVNTEAFF. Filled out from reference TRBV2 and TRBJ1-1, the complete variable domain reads EPEVTQTPSHQVTQMGQEVILRCVPISNHLYFYWYRQILGQKVEFLVSFYNNEISEKSEIFDDQFSVERPDGSNFTLKIRSTKLEDSAMYFCASSVSVNTEAFFGQGTRLTVV.

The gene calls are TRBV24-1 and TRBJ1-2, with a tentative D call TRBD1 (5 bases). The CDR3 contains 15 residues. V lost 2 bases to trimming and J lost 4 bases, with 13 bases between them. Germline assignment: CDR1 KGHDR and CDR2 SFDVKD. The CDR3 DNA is TGTGCCACCAGTGATTCCGGGGGGGGAGTCTATGGCTACACCTTC. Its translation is CATSDSGGGVYGYTF.

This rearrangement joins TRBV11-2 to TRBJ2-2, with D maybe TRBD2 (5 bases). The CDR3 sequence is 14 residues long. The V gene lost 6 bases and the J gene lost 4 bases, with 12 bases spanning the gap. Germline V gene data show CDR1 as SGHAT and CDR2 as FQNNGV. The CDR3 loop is CASSMRGSTGELFF. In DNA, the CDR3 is TGTGCCAGCAGTATGCGAGGGTCCACCGGGGAGCTGTTTTTT.